Sequencing of this T cell receptor (beta chain) was carried out in a study of control samples from healthy donors and cancer patients. V lost 0 bases to trimming and J lost 2 bases, with 8 bases between them. The CDR3 is made up of 15 amino acids. Germline CDR1 reads SGHNT; CDR2 reads YYREEE (reference sequence). The protocol was immunoSEQ multiplex PCR, while the TCRdb copy is restricted to in-frame clones and leaves out a portion. The sample includes roughly 160,000 clones, 95% to 96% of them seen just once. This TCR was sampled from a woman under 40 in good health. The chain has TRBV5-4 and TRBJ2-2; D gene unclear. Sequencing input: blood. The CDR3 coding sequence is TGTGCCAGCAGCTTGGCGGTGGCTAACACCGGGGAGCTGTTTTTT. Protein product: CASSLAVANTGELFF.